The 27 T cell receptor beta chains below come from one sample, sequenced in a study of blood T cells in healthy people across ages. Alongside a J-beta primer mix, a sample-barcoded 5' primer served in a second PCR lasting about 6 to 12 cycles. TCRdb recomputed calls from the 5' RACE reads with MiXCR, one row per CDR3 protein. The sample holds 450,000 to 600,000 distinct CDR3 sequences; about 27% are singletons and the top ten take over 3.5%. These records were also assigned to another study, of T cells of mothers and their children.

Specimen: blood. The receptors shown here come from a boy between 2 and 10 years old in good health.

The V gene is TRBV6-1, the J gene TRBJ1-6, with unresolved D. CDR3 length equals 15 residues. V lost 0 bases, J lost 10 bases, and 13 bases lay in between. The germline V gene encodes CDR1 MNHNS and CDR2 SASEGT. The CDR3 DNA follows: TGTGCCAGCAGTGAAGCCGGAGCCACCGCCTCACCCCTCCACTTT. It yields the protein CASSEAGATASPLHF.

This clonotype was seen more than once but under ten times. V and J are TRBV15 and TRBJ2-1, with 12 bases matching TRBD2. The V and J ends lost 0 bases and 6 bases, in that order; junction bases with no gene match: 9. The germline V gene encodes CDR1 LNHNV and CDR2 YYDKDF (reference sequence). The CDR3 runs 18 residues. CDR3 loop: CATSRDLLLAGGRNEQFF. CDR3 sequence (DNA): TGTGCCACCAGCAGAGATCTCCTACTAGCGGGAGGCCGCAATGAGCAGTTCTTC.

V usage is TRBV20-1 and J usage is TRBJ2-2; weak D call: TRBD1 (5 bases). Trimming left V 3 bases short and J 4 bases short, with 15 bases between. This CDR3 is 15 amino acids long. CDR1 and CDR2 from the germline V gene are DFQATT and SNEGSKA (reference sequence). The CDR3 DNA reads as TGCAGTGCTAGTGCTCGGCAGGGTGGCACCGGGGAGCTGTTTTTT. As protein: CSASARQGGTGELFF.

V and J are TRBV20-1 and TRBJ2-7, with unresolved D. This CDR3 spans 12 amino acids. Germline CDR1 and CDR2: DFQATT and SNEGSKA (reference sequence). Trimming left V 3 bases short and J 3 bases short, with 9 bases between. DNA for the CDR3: TGCAGTGCTAGGTTTACGGACTACGAGCAGTACTTC. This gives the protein CSARFTDYEQYF.

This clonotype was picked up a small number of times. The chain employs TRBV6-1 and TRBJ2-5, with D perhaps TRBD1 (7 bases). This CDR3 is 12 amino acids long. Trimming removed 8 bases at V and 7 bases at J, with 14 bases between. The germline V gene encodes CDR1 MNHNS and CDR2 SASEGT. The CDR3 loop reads CASSGQRVTQYF. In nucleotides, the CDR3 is TGTGCCAGCTCGGGACAGCGGGTGACCCAGTACTTC.

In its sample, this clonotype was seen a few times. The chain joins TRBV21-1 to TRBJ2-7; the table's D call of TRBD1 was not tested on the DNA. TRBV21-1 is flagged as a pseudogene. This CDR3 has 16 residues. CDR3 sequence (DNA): TGTGCCAGCAGCAGTGACCTACAGGGGTGCTCCTACGAGCAGTACTTC. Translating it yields CASSSDLQGCSYEQYF.

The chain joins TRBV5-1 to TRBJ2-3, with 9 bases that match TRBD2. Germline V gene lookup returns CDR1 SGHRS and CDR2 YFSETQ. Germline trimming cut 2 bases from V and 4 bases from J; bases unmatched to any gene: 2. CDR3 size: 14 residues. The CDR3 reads CASSFGLAPDTQYF. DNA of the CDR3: TGCGCCAGCAGCTTTGGACTAGCGCCAGATACGCAGTATTTT.

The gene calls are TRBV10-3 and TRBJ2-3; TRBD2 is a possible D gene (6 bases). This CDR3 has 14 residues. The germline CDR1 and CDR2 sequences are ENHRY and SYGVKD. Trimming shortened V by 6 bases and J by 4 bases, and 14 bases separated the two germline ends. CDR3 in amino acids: CAISLLAPPDTQYF. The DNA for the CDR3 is TGTGCCATCAGCCTACTAGCTCCCCCAGATACGCAGTATTTT.

The CDR3 region is CASSWEDIQYF. CDR3 nucleotides: TGTGCCAGCAGCTGGGAGGACATTCAGTACTTC. The V and J genes are TRBV11-1 and TRBJ2-4; D perhaps matches TRBD2 (6 bases). This CDR3 has 11 residues. The V gene lost 4 bases and the J gene lost 8 bases, with 6 bases spanning the gap. The germline V gene has CDR1 SGHAT and CDR2 FQDESV (reference sequence).

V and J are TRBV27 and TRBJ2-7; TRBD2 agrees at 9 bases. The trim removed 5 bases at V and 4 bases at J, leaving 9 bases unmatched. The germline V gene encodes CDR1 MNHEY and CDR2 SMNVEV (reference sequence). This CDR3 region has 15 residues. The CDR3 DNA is TGTGCCAGCAGTGATCATAGCGGGAGTCCTTACGAGCAGTACTTC. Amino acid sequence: CASSDHSGSPYEQYF.

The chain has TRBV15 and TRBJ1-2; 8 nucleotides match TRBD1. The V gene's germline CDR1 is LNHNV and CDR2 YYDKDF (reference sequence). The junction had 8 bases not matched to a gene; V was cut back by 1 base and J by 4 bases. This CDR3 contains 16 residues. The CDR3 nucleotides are TGTGCCACCAGCAGAGCCTCAGGGGGCCTGGCCTATGGCTACACCTTC. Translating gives CATSRASGGLAYGYTF.

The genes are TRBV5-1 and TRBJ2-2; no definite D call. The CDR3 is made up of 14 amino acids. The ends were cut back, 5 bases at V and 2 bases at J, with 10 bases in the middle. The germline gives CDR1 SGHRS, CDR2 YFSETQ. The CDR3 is CASRGGSNTGELFF. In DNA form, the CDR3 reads TGCGCCAGCAGAGGTGGGTCCAACACCGGGGAGCTGTTTTTT.

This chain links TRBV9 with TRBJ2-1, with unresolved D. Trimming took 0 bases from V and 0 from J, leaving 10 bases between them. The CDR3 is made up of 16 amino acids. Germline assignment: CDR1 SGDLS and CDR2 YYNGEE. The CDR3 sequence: CASSVGATISYNEQFF. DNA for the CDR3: TGTGCCAGCAGCGTAGGAGCCACGATCTCCTACAATGAGCAGTTCTTC. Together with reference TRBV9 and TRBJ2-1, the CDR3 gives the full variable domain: DSGVTQTPKHLITATGQRVTLRCSPRSGDLSVYWYQQSLDQGLQFLIQYYNGEERAKGNILERFSAQQFPDLHSELNLSSLELGDSALYFCASSVGATISYNEQFFGPGTRLTVL.

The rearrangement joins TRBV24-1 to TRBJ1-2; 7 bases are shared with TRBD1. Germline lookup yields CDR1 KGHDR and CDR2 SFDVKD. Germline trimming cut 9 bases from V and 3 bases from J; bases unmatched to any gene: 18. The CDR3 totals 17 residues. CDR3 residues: CATSEGATGTDDYGYTF. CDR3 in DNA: TGTGCCACCTCAGAGGGGGCGACAGGGACGGACGACTATGGCTACACCTTC.

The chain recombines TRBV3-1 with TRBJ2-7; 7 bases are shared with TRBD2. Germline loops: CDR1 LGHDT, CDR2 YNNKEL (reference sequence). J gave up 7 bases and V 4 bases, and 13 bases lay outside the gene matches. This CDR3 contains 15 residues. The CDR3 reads CASSPPQRGLGEQYF. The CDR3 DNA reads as TGTGCCAGCAGCCCCCCCCAGCGGGGCCTAGGGGAGCAGTACTTC.

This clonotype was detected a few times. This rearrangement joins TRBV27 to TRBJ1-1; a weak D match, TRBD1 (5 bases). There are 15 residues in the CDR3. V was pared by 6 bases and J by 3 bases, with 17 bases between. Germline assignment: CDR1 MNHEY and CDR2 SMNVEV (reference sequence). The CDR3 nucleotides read TGTGCCAGCAGCGACAGACGGAGATTGGACACTGAAGCTTTCTTT. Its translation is CASSDRRRLDTEAFF.

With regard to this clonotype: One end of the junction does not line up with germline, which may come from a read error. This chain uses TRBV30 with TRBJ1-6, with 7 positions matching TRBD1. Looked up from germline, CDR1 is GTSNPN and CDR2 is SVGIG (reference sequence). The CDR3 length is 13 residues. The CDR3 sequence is CAWRPQGNSPLHF. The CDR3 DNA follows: TGTGCCTGGAGGCCACAGGGGAATTCTCCCCTCCACTTT.

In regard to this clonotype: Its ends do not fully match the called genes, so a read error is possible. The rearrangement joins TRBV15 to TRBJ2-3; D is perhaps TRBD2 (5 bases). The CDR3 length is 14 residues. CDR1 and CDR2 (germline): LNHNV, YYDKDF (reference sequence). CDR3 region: CATSSSPSTDTQCF. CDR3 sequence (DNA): TGTGCCACCAGCAGCAGTCCTAGCACAGATACGCAGTGTTTT.

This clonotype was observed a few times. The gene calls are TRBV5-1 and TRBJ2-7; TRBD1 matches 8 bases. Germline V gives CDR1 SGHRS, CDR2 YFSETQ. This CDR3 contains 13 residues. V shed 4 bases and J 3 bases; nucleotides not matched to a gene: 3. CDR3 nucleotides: TGCGCCAGCAGCAATGGACAGGGCTACGAGCAGTACTTC. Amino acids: CASSNGQGYEQYF.

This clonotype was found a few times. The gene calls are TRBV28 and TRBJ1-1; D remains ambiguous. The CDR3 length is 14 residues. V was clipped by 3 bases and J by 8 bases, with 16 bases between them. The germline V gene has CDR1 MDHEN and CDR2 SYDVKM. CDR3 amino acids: CASSFIVASSEAFF. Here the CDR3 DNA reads TGTGCCAGCAGTTTTATTGTCGCATCATCAGAAGCTTTCTTT.

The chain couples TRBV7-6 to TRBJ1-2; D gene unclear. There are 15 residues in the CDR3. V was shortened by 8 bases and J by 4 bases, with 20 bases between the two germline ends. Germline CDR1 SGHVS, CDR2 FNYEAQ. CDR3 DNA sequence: TGTGCCAGCGGAATCAGCTTCGACGCCGGCTATGGCTACACCTTC. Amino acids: CASGISFDAGYGYTF.

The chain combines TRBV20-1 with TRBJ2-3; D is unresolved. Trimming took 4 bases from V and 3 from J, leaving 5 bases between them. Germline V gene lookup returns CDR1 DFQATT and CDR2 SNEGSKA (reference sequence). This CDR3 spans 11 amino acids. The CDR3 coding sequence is TGCAGTGCTAAAAGGACAGATACGCAGTATTTT. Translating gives CSAKRTDTQYF.

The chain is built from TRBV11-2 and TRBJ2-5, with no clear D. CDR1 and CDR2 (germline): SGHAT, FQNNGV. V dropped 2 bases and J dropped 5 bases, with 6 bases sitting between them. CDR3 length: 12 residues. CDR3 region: CASSLQFETQYF. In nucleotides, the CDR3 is TGTGCCAGCAGCTTACAGTTTGAGACCCAGTACTTC.

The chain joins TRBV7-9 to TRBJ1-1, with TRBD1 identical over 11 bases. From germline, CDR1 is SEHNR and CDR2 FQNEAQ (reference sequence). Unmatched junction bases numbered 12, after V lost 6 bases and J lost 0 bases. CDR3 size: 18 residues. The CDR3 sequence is CASRPRDRGETLNTEAFF. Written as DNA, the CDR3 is TGTGCCAGCAGGCCTCGGGACAGGGGGGAAACTTTGAACACTGAAGCTTTCTTT. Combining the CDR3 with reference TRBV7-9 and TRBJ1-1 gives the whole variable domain DTGVSQNPRHKITKRGQNVTFRCDPISEHNRLYWYRQTLGQGPEFLTYFQNEAQLEKSRLLSDRFSAERPKGSFSTLEIQRTEQGDSAMYLCASRPRDRGETLNTEAFFGQGTRLTVV.

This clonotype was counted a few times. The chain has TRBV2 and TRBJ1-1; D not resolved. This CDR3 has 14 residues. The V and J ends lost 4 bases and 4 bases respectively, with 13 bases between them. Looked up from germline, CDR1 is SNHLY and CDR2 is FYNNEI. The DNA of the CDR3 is TGTGCCAGCAGTGTCGAGGCCCTGGGCACTGAAGCTTTCTTT. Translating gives CASSVEALGTEAFF. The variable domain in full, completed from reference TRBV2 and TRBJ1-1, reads EPEVTQTPSHQVTQMGQEVILRCVPISNHLYFYWYRQILGQKVEFLVSFYNNEISEKSEIFDDQFSVERPDGSNFTLKIRSTKLEDSAMYFCASSVEALGTEAFFGQGTRLTVV.

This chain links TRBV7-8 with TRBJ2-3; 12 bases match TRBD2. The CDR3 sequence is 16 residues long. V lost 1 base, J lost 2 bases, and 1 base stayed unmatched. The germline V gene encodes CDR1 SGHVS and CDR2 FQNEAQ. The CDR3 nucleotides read TGTGCCAGCAGCTTAGGGACTAGCGGGGCCACAGATACGCAGTATTTT. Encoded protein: CASSLGTSGATDTQYF.

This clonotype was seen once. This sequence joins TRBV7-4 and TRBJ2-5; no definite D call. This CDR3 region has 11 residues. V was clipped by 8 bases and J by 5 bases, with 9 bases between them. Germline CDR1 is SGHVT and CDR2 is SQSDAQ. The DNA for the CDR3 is TGTGCCAGCGGGCTCTTTGAGACCCAGTACTTC. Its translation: CASGLFETQYF.